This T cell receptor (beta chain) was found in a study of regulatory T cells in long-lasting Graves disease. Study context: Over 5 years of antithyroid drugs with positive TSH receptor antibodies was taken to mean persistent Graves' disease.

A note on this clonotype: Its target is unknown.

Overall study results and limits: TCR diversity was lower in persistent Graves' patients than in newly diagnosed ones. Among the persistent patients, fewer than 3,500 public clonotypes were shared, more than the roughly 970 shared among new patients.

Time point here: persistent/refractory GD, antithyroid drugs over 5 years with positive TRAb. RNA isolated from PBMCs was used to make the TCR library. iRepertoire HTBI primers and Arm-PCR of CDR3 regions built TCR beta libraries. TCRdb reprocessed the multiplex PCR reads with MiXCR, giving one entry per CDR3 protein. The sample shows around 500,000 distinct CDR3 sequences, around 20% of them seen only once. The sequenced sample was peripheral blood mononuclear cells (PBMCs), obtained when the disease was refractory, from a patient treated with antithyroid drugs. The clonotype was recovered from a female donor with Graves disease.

The CDR3: CASSQGGNGNQPQHF. CDR3 coding DNA: TGTGCCAGCAGCCAGGGGGGGAATGGCAATCAGCCCCAGCATTTT. J is TRBJ1-5 and V is TRBV7-9, with 7 bases lining up with TRBD1. CDR3 length equals 15 residues. The germline gives CDR1 SEHNR, CDR2 FQNEAQ (reference sequence). V lost 5 bases and J lost 2; bases outside the gene matches: 6.